Below, 2 T cell receptor beta chains from the same sample are listed, as sequenced in a study of shared clonotypes between healthy human individuals. Sequenced by immunoSEQ multiplex PCR; TCRdb stores in-frame clones only, minus some. The sample lists more than 450,000 clones, less than 85% occurring once. Sequencing used PBMCs. The receptors shown here come from a woman aged 40 to 49 in good health. Some clones in this sample may be carry-over from other donors' samples.

The chain carries TRBV19 and TRBJ2-7; 7 bases line up with TRBD1. Germline CDR1 and CDR2: LNHDA and SQIVND (reference sequence). V shed 4 bases and J 3 bases; nucleotides not matched to a gene: 6. This CDR3 is built from 14 residues. The CDR3 sequence: CASSNRGPFYEQYF. CDR3 DNA sequence: TGTGCCAGTAGTAACAGGGGCCCCTTCTACGAGCAGTACTTC.

This clone occurred once. The chain joins TRBV28 to TRBJ2-5, with D tentatively TRBD2 (5 bases). The DNA end lines up better with TRBJ2-7; the J call may be wrong. The CDR3 is 12 residues long. CDR1 and CDR2 (germline): MDHEN, SYDVKM. Here the CDR3 reads CASRTGSYEQYF. The CDR3 bases are TGTGCCAGCCGGACGGGATCCTACGAGCAGTACTTC.